A selection of T cell receptor beta chains follows, all from one sample in a study of blood T cell repertoires in COVID-19. The assay was immunoSEQ multiplex PCR, and TCRdb's table has in-frame clones only and misses some. The table records roughly 260,000 clones, approximately 90% of them present only once. Sequenced material: PBMCs or T cells enriched from blood (not recorded which). All receptors come from a woman in her twenties or thirties with acute COVID-19. Both conserved end residues are part of each CDR3. The D gene is left open where the match is weak. The size of a clone is reported for some rows only, either as once, few or many, or as a class for expanded clones.

v_gene	j_gene	abundance	d_gene	CDR3nt	CDR3aa
TRBV30	TRBJ2-2	.	TRBD1	TGTGCCTGGGTCCACGGGACAGGGTCCGGGGAGCTGTTTTTT	CAWVHGTGSGELFF
TRBV29-1	TRBJ1-2	.	.	TGCAGCGTTAACCACAGGGAGGGTAACTATGGCTACACCTTC	CSVNHREGNYGYTF
TRBV18	TRBJ1-1	.	TRBD1	TGTGCCAGCTCACTTGGACAGGCTGCTACTGAAGCTTTCTTT	CASSLGQAATEAFF
TRBV12-3/TRBV12-4	TRBJ1-3	once	.	TGTGCCAGCAGTGGCGGGGGAAACACCATATATTTT	CASSGGGNTIYF
TRBV5-1	TRBJ1-2	.	TRBD1	TGCGCCAGCAGCCCTGGACAGGGTCTCTATGGCTACACCTTC	CASSPGQGLYGYTF
TRBV19	TRBJ1-4	few	TRBD1	TGTGCCAGTAGTTTTAGGACAGGATATAATGAAAAACTGTTTTTT	CASSFRTGYNEKLFF
TRBV25-1	TRBJ1-1	.	.	TGTGCCAGCAGTGAACCCCGGTCGAAGAACACTGAAGCTTTCTTT	CASSEPRSKNTEAFF
TRBV13	TRBJ2-5	.	.	TGTGCCACCGGAGGGTTCCTTGAGACCCAGTACTTC	CATGGFLETQYF
TRBV2	TRBJ1-1	.	.	TGTGCCAGCGGCGGGGGGTACACTGAAGCTTTCTTT	CASGGGYTEAFF
TRBV12-5	TRBJ1-2	.	.	TGTGCTAGCATCCCGGGAAATAACTATGGCTACACCTTC	CASIPGNNYGYTF
TRBV7-2	TRBJ1-2	once	.	TGTGCCAGCAGCCCGGCCCCCAGGGTCTATGGCTACACCTTC	CASSPAPRVYGYTF
TRBV7-2	TRBJ1-4	.	.	TGTGCCAGCAGCTCGTCTGGGGCTGCTAATGAAAAACTGTTTTTT	CASSSSGAANEKLFF
TRBV5-4	TRBJ2-1	few	TRBD2	TGTGCCAGCAGCGCCGTTAGGACTAGCGTCAATGAGCAGTTCTTC	CASSAVRTSVNEQFF
TRBV20-1	TRBJ2-7	.	TRBD2	TGCAGTGCTAGTCAGGGAGGGAGACAGTACTTC	CSASQGGRQYF
TRBV5-4	TRBJ2-4	.	TRBD1	TGTGCCAGCAGCTCGGACAGGGTGGCCAAAAACATTCAGTACTTC	CASSSDRVAKNIQYF
TRBV4-1	TRBJ1-2	.	.	TGCGCCAGCAGCCACGCCCAGGGATCTGGCTACACCTTC	CASSHAQGSGYTF